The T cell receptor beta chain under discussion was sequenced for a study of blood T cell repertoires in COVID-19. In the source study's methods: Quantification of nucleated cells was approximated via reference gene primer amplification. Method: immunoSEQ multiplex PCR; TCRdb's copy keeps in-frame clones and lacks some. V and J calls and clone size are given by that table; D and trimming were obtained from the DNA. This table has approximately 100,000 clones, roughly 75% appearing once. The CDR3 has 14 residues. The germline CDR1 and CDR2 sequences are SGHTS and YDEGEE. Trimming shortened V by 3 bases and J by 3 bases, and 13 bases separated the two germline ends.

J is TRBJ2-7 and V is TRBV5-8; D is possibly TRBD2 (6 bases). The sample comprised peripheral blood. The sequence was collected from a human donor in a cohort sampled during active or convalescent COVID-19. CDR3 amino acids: CASSYGTLNYEQYF. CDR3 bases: TGTGCCAGCAGCTACGGGACTCTTAACTACGAGCAGTACTTC.